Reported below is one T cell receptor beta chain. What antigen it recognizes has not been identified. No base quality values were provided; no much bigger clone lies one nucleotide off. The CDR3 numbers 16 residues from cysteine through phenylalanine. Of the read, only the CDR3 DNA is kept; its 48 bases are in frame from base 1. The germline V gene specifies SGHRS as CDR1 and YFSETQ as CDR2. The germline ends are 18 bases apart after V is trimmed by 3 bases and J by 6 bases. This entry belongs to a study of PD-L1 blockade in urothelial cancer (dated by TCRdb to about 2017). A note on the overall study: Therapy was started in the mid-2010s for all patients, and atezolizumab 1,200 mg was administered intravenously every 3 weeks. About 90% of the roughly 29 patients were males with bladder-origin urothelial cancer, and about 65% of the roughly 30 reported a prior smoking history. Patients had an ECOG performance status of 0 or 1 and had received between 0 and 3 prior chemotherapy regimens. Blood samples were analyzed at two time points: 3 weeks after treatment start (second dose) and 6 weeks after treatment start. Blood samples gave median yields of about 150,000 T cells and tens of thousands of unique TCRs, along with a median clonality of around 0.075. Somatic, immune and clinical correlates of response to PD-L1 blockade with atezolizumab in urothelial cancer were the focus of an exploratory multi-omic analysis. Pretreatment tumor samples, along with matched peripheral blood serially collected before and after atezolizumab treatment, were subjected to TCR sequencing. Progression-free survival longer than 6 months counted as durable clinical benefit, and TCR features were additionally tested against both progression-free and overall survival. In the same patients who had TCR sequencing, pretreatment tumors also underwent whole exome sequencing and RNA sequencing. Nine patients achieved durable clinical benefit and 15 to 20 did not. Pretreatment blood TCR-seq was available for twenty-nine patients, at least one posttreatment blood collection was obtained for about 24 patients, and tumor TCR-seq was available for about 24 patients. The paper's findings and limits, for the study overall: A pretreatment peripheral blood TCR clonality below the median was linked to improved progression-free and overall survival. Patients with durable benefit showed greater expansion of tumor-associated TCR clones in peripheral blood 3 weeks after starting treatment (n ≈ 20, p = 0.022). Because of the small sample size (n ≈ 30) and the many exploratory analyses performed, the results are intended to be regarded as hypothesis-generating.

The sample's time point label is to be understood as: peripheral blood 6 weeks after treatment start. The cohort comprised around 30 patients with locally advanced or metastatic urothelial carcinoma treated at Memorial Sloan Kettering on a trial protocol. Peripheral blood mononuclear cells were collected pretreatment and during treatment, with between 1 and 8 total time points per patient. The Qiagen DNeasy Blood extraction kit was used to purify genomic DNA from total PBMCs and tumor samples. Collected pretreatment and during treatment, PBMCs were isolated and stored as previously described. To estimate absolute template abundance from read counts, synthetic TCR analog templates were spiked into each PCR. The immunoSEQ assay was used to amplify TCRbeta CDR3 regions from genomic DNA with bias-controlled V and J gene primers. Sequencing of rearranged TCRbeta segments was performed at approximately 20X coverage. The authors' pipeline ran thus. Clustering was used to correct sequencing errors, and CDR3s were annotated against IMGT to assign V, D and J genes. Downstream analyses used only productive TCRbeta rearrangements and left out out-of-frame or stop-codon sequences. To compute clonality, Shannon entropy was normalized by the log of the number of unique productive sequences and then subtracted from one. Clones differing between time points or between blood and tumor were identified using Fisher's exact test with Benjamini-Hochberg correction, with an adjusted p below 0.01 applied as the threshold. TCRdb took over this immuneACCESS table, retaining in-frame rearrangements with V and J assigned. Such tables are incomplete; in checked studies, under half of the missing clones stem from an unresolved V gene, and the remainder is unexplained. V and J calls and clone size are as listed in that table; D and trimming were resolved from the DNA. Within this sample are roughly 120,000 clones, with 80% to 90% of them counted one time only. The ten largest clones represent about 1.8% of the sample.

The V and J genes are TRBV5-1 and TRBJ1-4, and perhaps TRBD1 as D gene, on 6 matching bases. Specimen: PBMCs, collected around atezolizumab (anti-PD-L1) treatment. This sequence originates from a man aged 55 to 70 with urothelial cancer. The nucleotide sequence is TGCGCCAGCAGCTCCGGGCTCCGGGACACCTATGAAAAACTGTTTTTT. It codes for CASSSGLRDTYEKLFF.